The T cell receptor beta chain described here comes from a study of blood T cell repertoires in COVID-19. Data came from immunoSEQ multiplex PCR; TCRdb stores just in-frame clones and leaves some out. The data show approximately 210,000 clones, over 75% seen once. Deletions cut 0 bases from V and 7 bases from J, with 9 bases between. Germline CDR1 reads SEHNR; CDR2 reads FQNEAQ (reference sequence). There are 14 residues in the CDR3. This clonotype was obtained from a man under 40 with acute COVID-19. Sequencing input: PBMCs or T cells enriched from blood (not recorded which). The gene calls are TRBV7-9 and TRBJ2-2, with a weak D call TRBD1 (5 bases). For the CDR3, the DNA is TGTGCCAGCAGCTTAGCAGGGGCCGGCGGGGAGCTGTTTTTT. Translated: CASSLAGAGGELFF.